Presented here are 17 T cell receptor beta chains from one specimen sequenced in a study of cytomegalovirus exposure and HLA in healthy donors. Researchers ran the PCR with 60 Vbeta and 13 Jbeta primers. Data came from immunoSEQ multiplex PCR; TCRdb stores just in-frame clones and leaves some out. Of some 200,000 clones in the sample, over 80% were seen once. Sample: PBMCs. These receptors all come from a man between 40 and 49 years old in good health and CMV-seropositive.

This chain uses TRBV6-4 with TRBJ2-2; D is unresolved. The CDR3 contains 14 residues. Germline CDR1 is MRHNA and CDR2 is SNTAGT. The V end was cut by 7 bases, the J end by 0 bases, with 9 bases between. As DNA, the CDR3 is TGTGCCAGCACCATAGAACCGAACACCGGGGAGCTGTTTTTT. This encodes CASTIEPNTGELFF.

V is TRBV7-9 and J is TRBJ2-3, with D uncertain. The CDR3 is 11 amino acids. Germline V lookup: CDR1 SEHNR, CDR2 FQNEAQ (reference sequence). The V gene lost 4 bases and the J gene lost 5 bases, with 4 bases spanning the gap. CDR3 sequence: CASSYKDTQYF. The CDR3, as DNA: TGTGCCAGCAGCTACAAAGATACGCAGTATTTT.

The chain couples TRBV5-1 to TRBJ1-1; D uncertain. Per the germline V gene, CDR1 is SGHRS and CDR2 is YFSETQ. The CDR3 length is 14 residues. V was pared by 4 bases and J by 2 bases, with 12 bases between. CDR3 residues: CASSPSPGNTEAFF. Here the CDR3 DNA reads TGCGCCAGCAGCCCGTCCCCGGGTAACACTGAAGCTTTCTTT.

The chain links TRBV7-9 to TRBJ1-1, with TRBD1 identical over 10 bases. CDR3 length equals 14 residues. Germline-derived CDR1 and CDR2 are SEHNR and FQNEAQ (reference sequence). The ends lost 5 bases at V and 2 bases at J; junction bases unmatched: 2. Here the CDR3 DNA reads TGTGCCAGCAGCCGGACAGGGGGAAACACTGAAGCTTTCTTT. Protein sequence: CASSRTGGNTEAFF.

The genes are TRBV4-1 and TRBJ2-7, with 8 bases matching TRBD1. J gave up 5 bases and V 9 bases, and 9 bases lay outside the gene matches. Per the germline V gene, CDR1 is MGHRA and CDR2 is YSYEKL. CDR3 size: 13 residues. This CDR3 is CASPGQGVHEQYF. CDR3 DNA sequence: TGCGCCAGTCCAGGACAGGGTGTCCACGAGCAGTACTTC.

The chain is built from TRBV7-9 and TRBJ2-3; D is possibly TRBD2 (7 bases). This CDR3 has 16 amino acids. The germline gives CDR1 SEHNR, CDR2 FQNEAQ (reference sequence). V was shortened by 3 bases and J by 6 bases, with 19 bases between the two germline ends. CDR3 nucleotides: TGTGCCAGCAGCTTTTCGGTCCGGGGGGCAGGGGATACGCAGTATTTT. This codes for CASSFSVRGAGDTQYF.

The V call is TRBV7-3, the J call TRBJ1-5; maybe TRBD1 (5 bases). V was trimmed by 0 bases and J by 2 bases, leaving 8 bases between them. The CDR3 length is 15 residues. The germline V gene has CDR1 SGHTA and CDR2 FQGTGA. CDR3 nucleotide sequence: TGTGCCAGCAGCTTAACGGGGGGAGGCAATCAGCCCCAGCATTTT. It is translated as CASSLTGGGNQPQHF.

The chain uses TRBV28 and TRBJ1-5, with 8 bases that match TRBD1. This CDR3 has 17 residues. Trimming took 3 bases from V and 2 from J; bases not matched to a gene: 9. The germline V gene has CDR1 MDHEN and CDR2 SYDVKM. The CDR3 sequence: CASSLVAGGAGNQPQHF. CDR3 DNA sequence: TGTGCCAGCAGTTTGGTGGCAGGGGGCGCGGGCAATCAGCCCCAGCATTTT.

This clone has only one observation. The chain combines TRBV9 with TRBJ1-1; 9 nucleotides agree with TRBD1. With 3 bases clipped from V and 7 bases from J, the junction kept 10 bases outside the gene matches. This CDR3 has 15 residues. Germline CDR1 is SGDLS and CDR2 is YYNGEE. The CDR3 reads CASSEQGANAGEAFF. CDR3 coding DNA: TGTGCCAGCAGCGAACAGGGGGCGAATGCGGGTGAAGCTTTCTTT.

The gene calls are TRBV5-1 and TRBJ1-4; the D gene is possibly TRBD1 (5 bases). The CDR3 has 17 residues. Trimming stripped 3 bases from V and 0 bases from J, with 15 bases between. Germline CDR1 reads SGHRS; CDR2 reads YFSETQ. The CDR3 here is CASSSVTRGATNEKLFF. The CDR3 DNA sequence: TGCGCCAGCAGCTCGGTCACCCGGGGGGCAACTAATGAAAAACTGTTTTTT.

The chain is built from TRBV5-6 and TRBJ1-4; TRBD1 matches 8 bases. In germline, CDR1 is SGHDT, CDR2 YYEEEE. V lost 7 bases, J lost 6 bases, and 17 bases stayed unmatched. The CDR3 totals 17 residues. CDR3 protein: CASREWTGRSNYEKLFF. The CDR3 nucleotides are TGTGCCAGCCGCGAATGGACAGGGCGCTCCAACTATGAAAAACTGTTTTTT. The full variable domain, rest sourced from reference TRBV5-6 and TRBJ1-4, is DAGVTQSPTHLIKTRGQQVTLRCSPKSGHDTVSWYQQALGQGPQFIFQYYEEEERQRGNFPDRFSGHQFPNYSSELNVNALLLGDSALYLCASREWTGRSNYEKLFFGSGTQLSVL.

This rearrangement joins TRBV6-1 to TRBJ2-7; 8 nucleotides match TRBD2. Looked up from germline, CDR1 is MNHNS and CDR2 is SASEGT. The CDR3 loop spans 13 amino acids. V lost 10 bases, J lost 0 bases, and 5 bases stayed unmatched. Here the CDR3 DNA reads TGTGCCACCGGGGGGGGCAGCTCCTACGAGCAGTACTTC. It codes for CATGGGSSYEQYF.

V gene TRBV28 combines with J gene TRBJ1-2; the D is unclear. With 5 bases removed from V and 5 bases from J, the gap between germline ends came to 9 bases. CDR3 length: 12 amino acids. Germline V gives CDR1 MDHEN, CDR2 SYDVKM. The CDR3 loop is CASSRGIYGYTF. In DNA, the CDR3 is TGTGCCAGCAGTCGGGGTATTTATGGCTACACCTTC.

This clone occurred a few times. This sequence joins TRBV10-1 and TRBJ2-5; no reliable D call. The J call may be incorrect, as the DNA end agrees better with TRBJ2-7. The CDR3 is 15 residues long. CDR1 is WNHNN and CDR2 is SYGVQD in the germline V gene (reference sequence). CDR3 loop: CASSEFFAGSYEQYF. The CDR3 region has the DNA TGCGCCAGCAGTGAGTTTTTTGCAGGCTCCTACGAGCAGTACTTC.

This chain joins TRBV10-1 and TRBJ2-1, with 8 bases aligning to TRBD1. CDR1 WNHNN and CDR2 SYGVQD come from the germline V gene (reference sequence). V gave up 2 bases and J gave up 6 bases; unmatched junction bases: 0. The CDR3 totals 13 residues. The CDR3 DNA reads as TGCGCCAGCAGTGAGGACAGGGGCAATGAGCAGTTCTTC. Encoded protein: CASSEDRGNEQFF.

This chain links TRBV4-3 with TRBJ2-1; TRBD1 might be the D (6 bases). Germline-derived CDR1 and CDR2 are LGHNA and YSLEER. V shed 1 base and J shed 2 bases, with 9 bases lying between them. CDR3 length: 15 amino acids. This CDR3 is CASSQAGDPYNEQFF. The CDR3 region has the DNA TGCGCCAGCAGCCAAGCAGGGGACCCCTACAATGAGCAGTTCTTC.

The CDR3 bases are TGTGCCAGCAGCTTCAGGGACAGGGTCTATGAGCAGTACTTC. This translates into CASSFRDRVYEQYF. V usage is TRBV7-2 and J usage is TRBJ2-7; TRBD1 matches 9 bases. Losses at the gene ends were 3 bases for V and 7 bases for J; bases not matched to a gene: 7. The CDR3 has 14 residues. From germline, CDR1 is SGHTA and CDR2 FQGNSA.